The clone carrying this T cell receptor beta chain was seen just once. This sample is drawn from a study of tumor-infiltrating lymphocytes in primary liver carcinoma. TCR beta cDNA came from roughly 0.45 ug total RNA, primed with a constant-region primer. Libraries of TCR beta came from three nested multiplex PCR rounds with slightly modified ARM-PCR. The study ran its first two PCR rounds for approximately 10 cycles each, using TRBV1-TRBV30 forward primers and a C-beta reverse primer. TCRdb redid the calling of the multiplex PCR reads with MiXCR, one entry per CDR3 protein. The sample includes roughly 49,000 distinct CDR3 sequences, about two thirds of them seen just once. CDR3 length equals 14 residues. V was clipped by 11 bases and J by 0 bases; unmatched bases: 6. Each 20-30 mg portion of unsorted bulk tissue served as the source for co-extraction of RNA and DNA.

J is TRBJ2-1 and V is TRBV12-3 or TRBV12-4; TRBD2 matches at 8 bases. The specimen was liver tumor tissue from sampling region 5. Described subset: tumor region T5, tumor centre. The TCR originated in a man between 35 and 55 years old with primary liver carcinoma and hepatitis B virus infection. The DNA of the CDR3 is TGTGCCGCGCTAGCGGGCCTCTCCTACAATGAGCAGTTCTTC. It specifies CAALAGLSYNEQFF.